This T cell receptor beta chain is from a study of identical twins. TCRdb reanalysed the 5' RACE reads using MiXCR and keeps one entry per CDR3 protein. The sample yields approximately 300,000 distinct CDR3 sequences, 7.5% to 9.5% seen once. Unmatched junction bases numbered 11, after V lost 2 bases and J lost 5 bases. CDR1 is MNHEY, CDR2 SMNVEV, per germline (reference sequence). The CDR3 consists of 16 residues. The same sample was also studied in work on yellow fever vaccine responses in identical twins.

The source material was CD8+ T cells sorted from blood. The TCR comes from a young woman in good health. This rearrangement joins TRBV27 to TRBJ2-5; TRBD2 aligns across 7 bases. CDR3 sequence (DNA): TGTGCCAGCAGTTTACTCATTGGCGGGAGCAGCGAGACCCAGTACTTC. This gives the protein CASSLLIGGSSETQYF.